The 8 T cell receptor beta chains presented below share a single source sample, sequenced in a study of T cells after yellow fever vaccination (dated by TCRdb to 2018 to 2020). Library generation was performed with 5' RACE. Sequencing took place on an Illumina HiSeq 2500. The public sequencing data were trimmed at Q25 with fastp and processed into clonotypes with MiXCR by TCRdb, which kept only in-frame beta chains. Identical CDR3 proteins give one entry, which carries the most common genes and DNA. The sample records a few hundred thousand distinct CDR3 sequences, about 7.1% of which are singletons. The top ten constitute more than 0.8% of the sample. The sample's treatment or condition label, decoded: live attenuated yellow fever vaccine strain. The starting material was CD4+ T cells sorted from PBMCs, obtained 15 days after the yellow fever booster vaccination. The receptor source for this set is a man aged 25-45 years who received the YFV17D yellow fever vaccine.

V is TRBV20-1 and J is TRBJ1-6; D not certain. This CDR3 region has 13 residues. The V end was cut by 6 bases, the J end by 6 bases, with 12 bases between. The germline V gene encodes CDR1 DFQATT and CDR2 SNEGSKA (reference sequence). The CDR3 is CSAPPRGNSPLHF. CDR3 DNA: TGCAGTGCCCCGCCCCGCGGTAATTCACCCCTCCACTTT.

Only a few counts were recorded for this clonotype. The chain is built from TRBV12-3 or TRBV12-4 and TRBJ2-3; 12 bases are a match to TRBD2. The CDR3 runs 16 residues. J lost 0 bases, V lost 5 bases, and 3 bases had no gene match. The CDR3 coding sequence is TGTGCCAGCAGTACGACTAGCGGGGGAAGCACAGATACGCAGTATTTT. It specifies CASSTTSGGSTDTQYF.

This sequence joins TRBV10-3 and TRBJ2-6; D perhaps matches TRBD1 (5 bases). The CDR3 totals 17 residues. Trimming stripped 8 bases from V and 2 bases from J, with 19 bases between. Per the germline V gene, CDR1 is ENHRY and CDR2 is SYGVKD. For the CDR3, the DNA is TGTGCCATCTCTGGGGCAGTCCCAGCCCCTGGGGCCAACGTCCTGACTTTC. Its protein product is CAISGAVPAPGANVLTF.

This clonotype was seen ten or more times. The V call is TRBV9, the J call TRBJ2-1; TRBD2 matches at 10 bases. The CDR3 has 15 amino acids. With V trimmed by 4 bases and J by 0 bases, 1 base remained unmatched. The V gene's germline CDR1 is SGDLS and CDR2 YYNGEE. CDR3 protein: CASSPSGSSYNEQFF. Here the CDR3 DNA reads TGTGCCAGCAGCCCTAGCGGGAGCTCCTACAATGAGCAGTTCTTC.

This clonotype was recorded many times. The rearrangement uses TRBV2 and TRBJ2-7; perhaps TRBD2 as D (5 bases). The CDR3 totals 13 residues. Trimming took off 5 bases at V and 1 base at J, with 9 bases between the two ends. The germline CDR1 and CDR2 sequences are SNHLY and FYNNEI. This chain's CDR3 is CASSPGMSYEQYF. CDR3 in DNA: TGTGCCAGCAGTCCCGGGATGTCCTACGAGCAGTACTTC. The whole variable domain, remainder taken from reference TRBV2 and TRBJ2-7, is EPEVTQTPSHQVTQMGQEVILRCVPISNHLYFYWYRQILGQKVEFLVSFYNNEISEKSEIFDDQFSVERPDGSNFTLKIRSTKLEDSAMYFCASSPGMSYEQYFGPGTRLTVT.

The V call is TRBV20-1, the J call TRBJ1-2; D is uncertain. Per germline, CDR1 DFQATT and CDR2 SNEGSKA (reference sequence). Trimming stripped 7 bases from V and 4 bases from J, with 13 bases between. This CDR3 spans 12 amino acids. The CDR3 DNA reads TGCAGTGGGCCGTCCACCGGCTATGGCTACACCTTC. This sequence encodes CSGPSTGYGYTF.

This clonotype was recorded a few times. The chain employs TRBV7-9 and TRBJ2-5; maybe TRBD1 (6 bases). Trimming left V 1 base short and J 4 bases short, with 13 bases between. CDR1 SEHNR and CDR2 FQNEAQ come from the germline V gene (reference sequence). CDR3 length: 15 residues. The CDR3 region has the DNA TGTGCCAGCAGCTTAGACTTATACAGGGCAGAGACCCAGTACTTC. Translated: CASSLDLYRAETQYF.

For this clonotype: Germline is not matched at one junction end, which may reflect a read error. This chain uses TRBV20-1 with TRBJ2-5; no clear D. The CDR3 loop spans 17 amino acids. Germline V lookup: CDR1 DFQATT, CDR2 SNEGSKA (reference sequence). For the CDR3, the DNA is TGCTGTGCTCCTTACCCGAGCGTAGCAGCCCTCGTTGAGACCCAGTACTTC. Amino acid sequence: CCAPYPSVAALVETQYF.